These 8 T cell receptor beta chains were sequenced from one sample in a study of OX40 agonist ivuxolimab in advanced cancers. Profiled with immunoSEQ multiplex PCR; TCRdb holds only in-frame clones, not every one. The sample carries fewer than 30,000 clones, 88% recorded once. The sample consisted of CD4+ or CD8+ T cells sorted from blood, taken in a trial of the OX40 agonist ivuxolimab. These receptors all come from an adult with an advanced solid tumor such as melanoma, head and neck, liver or kidney cancer.

This clone was observed a handful of times. CDR3 nucleotides: TGCAGCGCGGGGGCAGGGACGGTCCGTAGCACAGATACGCAGTATTTT. This encodes CSAGAGTVRSTDTQYF. The gene calls are TRBV29-1 and TRBJ2-3; D may match TRBD1 or TRBD2 (6 bases each). V lost 7 bases, J lost 0 bases, and 20 bases lay in between. Germline CDR1 reads SQVTM; CDR2 reads ANQGSEA. This CDR3 region has 16 residues.

CDR3 amino acids: CAWSLPGQVYEQYF. DNA of the CDR3: TGTGCCTGGAGTCTACCGGGACAGGTCTACGAGCAGTACTTC. The chain is built from TRBV30 and TRBJ2-7; TRBD1 matches at 8 bases. The germline gives CDR1 GTSNPN, CDR2 SVGIG (reference sequence). This CDR3 contains 14 residues. Trimming cost V 2 bases and J 3 bases; bases outside gene matches: 6. The full variable domain, its missing parts supplied by reference TRBV30 and TRBJ2-7, is SQTIHQWPATLVQPVGSPLSLECTVEGTSNPNLYWYRQAAGRGLQLLFYSVGIGQISSEVPQNLSASRPQDRQFILSSKKLLLSDSGFYLCAWSLPGQVYEQYFGPGTRLTVT.

CDR3 sequence (DNA): TGTGCCAGCAGGACATCGGGGACAGCAAAACATGGCTACACCTTC. Protein sequence: CASRTSGTAKHGYTF. The rearrangement links TRBV6-5 to TRBJ1-2, with 7 bases that match TRBD1. The CDR3 totals 15 residues. V gave up 6 bases and J gave up 6 bases; unmatched junction bases: 13. CDR1 and CDR2 (germline): MNHEY, SVGAGI.

The rearrangement joins TRBV9 to TRBJ2-2; 11 bases match TRBD1. The CDR3 contains 18 residues. Germline V CDR1 and CDR2: SGDLS, YYNGEE. Trimming took 4 bases from V and 2 from J; bases not matched to a gene: 10. The CDR3 reads CASSLRTGGVFNTGELFF. The CDR3 nucleotides read TGTGCCAGCAGCCTTAGGACAGGGGGCGTCTTCAACACCGGGGAGCTGTTTTTT.

J is TRBJ2-5 and V is TRBV29-1, with D maybe TRBD2 (6 bases). With 5 bases removed from V and 5 bases from J, the gap between germline ends came to 21 bases. Germline V gene lookup returns CDR1 SQVTM and CDR2 ANQGSEA. This CDR3 has 15 amino acids. CDR3 region: CSVLGSGDSGETQYF. CDR3 in DNA: TGCAGCGTTCTGGGGTCCGGGGACTCCGGGGAGACCCAGTACTTC.

The chain couples TRBV10-1 to TRBJ2-3, with 16 bases that match TRBD2. The CDR3 loop spans 16 amino acids. V shed 8 bases and J 1 base; nucleotides not matched to a gene: 3. Germline assignment: CDR1 WNHNN and CDR2 SYGVQD (reference sequence). CDR3 nucleotide sequence: TGCGCCAGCTCCGGGACTAGCGGGAGGGGCACAGATACGCAGTATTTT. It translates to CASSGTSGRGTDTQYF.

The V and J genes are TRBV19 and TRBJ2-3, with D tentatively TRBD2 (7 bases). Germline V gene sequence: CDR1 LNHDA, CDR2 SQIVND (reference sequence). Deletions cut 3 bases from V and 5 bases from J, with 18 bases between. The CDR3 covers 16 residues. The CDR3 region is CASSMFTGGQGDTQYF. As DNA, the CDR3 is TGTGCCAGTAGTATGTTCACCGGGGGGCAGGGAGATACGCAGTATTTT.

The genes are TRBV7-2 and TRBJ2-2; TRBD2 matches at 8 bases. The CDR3 has 16 residues. Germline loops: CDR1 SGHTA, CDR2 FQGNSA. Losses at the gene ends were 0 bases for V and 2 bases for J; bases not matched to a gene: 2. DNA for the CDR3: TGTGCCAGCAGCTTAGCTAGCGGGGCCAACACCGGGGAGCTGTTTTTT. It encodes CASSLASGANTGELFF.